Shown below are 15 T cell receptor beta chains from a single sample sequenced in a study of shared clonotypes between healthy human individuals. The repertoire was sequenced with immunoSEQ multiplex PCR; TCRdb's copy has only in-frame clones and lacks some. The top ten clones hold 13% of a sample with about 490,000 clones, about 79% of them seen once. Sequenced: PBMCs. All receptors come from a woman in her thirties or forties in good health. Some clones in this sample may be carry-over from other donors' samples.

Comments on this clone: The same CDR3 is also encoded by other DNA sequences in this sample. The V and J genes are TRBV5-1 and TRBJ2-7, with TRBD2 identical over 14 bases. Germline CDR1 SGHRS, CDR2 YFSETQ. V lost 0 bases to trimming and J lost 0 bases; unmatched junction nucleotides: 2. The CDR3 is 17 residues long. CDR3 nucleotides: TGCGCCAGCAGCTTGGGACTAGCGGGAGGGAGCTCCTACGAGCAGTACTTC. The encoded protein is CASSLGLAGGSSYEQYF.

V is TRBV2 and J is TRBJ1-1; TRBD1 might be the D (5 bases). The CDR3 is 13 residues long. Trimming stripped 3 bases from V and 5 bases from J, with 10 bases between. The germline gives CDR1 SNHLY, CDR2 FYNNEI. This CDR3 reads CASSEGVRTEAFF. The CDR3 region has the DNA TGTGCCAGCAGTGAGGGGGTTCGGACTGAAGCTTTCTTT.

The V gene is TRBV7-9, the J gene TRBJ2-2; 9 bases match TRBD1. Germline trimming cut 5 bases from V and 5 bases from J; bases unmatched to any gene: 6. The CDR3 runs to 15 residues. Germline V gene data show CDR1 as SEHNR and CDR2 as FQNEAQ (reference sequence). The CDR3 DNA reads TGTGCCAGCAGCCTCGGGACAGGGAGGACCGGGGAGCTGTTTTTT. This sequence encodes CASSLGTGRTGELFF.

To note about this clone: The identical CDR3 is also encoded by other nucleotide sequences in the sample. The genes are TRBV5-1 and TRBJ1-5; D not certain. This CDR3 is 12 amino acids long. Germline V lookup: CDR1 SGHRS, CDR2 YFSETQ. Deletions cut 0 bases from V and 7 bases from J, with 5 bases between. The CDR3 nucleotides are TGCGCCAGCAGCTTGGAAGGGCAGCCCCAGCATTTT. Translating it yields CASSLEGQPQHF.

The chain links TRBV7-9 to TRBJ2-2; 9 bases are a match to TRBD2. Germline assignment: CDR1 SEHNR and CDR2 FQNEAQ (reference sequence). This CDR3 has 16 amino acids. V was clipped by 5 bases and J by 4 bases; unmatched bases: 8. CDR3 region: CASSPPGTSSTGELFF. The CDR3, as DNA: TGTGCCAGCAGCCCTCCCGGGACTAGCAGCACCGGGGAGCTGTTTTTT.

This clone appeared once. V and J are TRBV27 and TRBJ2-1; D perhaps matches TRBD2 (6 bases). The CDR3 extends over 15 amino acids. From germline, CDR1 is MNHEY and CDR2 SMNVEV (reference sequence). Trimming stripped 6 bases from V and 9 bases from J, with 21 bases between. In nucleotides, the CDR3 is TGTGCCAGCAGGGGAAGGGTGGCTAGCGTGGGTGAGCAGTTCTTC. Its protein is CASRGRVASVGEQFF.

This sequence joins TRBV2 and TRBJ2-3; D call uncertain. Germline V lookup: CDR1 SNHLY, CDR2 FYNNEI. With 7 bases removed from V and 3 bases from J, the gap between germline ends came to 5 bases. The CDR3 has 11 amino acids. CDR3: CASTYTDTQYF. The CDR3 DNA reads TGTGCCAGCACCTATACAGATACGCAGTATTTT.

This rearrangement joins TRBV27 to TRBJ1-1, with D possibly TRBD1 on 6 matching bases. The CDR3 is made up of 14 amino acids. Per germline, CDR1 MNHEY and CDR2 SMNVEV (reference sequence). The V end was cut by 2 bases, the J end by 4 bases, with 11 bases between. The CDR3 sequence is CASSLSQGPTEAFF. The DNA of the CDR3 is TGTGCCAGCAGTTTAAGTCAGGGGCCCACTGAAGCTTTCTTT.

This rearrangement joins TRBV12-5 to TRBJ2-1; D not resolved. Between the trimmed V and J ends, which lost 3 bases and 4 bases, there was a span of 7 bases. The CDR3 sequence is 13 residues long. Germline CDR1 LGHNT, CDR2 FRNRAP. The CDR3 loop is CASGFSVYNEQFF. As DNA, the CDR3 is TGTGCTAGTGGTTTCAGTGTTTACAATGAGCAGTTCTTC.

The J gene is TRBJ2-7, the V gene TRBV5-1; either TRBD1 or TRBD2 may fit D (5 bases each). V gave up 2 bases and J gave up 5 bases, with 11 bases separating them. The CDR3 extends over 13 amino acids. The germline gives CDR1 SGHRS, CDR2 YFSETQ. CDR3 loop: CASSFSGLHEQYF. CDR3 DNA sequence: TGCGCCAGCAGCTTTTCGGGGCTCCACGAGCAGTACTTC.

The chain uses TRBV25-1 and TRBJ2-3; D tentatively reads TRBD1 or TRBD2 (6 bases each). Trimming cost V 7 bases and J 3 bases, with 14 bases left between them. Germline CDR1 reads MGHDK; CDR2 reads SYGVNS. This CDR3 contains 14 residues. The CDR3 DNA reads as TGTGCCAGCAAACGACAGGAGGGGACAGATACGCAGTATTTT. It translates to CASKRQEGTDTQYF.

A word on this clone: A much larger clone differs from this one at a single base, so this may be a read error. In the same sample, other DNA sequences code for this CDR3. V is TRBV11-2 and J is TRBJ2-7; unclear D gene. Germline V gives CDR1 SGHAT, CDR2 FQNNGV. V was shortened by 3 bases and J by 4 bases, with 10 bases between the two germline ends. This CDR3 region has 13 residues. This CDR3 reads CASSFPATYEQYF. Here the CDR3 DNA reads TGTGCCAGCAGCTTCCCTGCGACTTACGAGCAGTACTTC.

This chain connects TRBV27 to TRBJ2-3; D remains unclear. The germline V and J ends were trimmed by 5 bases and 5 bases, with 5 bases remaining between them. The CDR3 has 11 amino acids. Germline V lookup: CDR1 MNHEY, CDR2 SMNVEV (reference sequence). The DNA of the CDR3 is TGTGCCAGCAGTCCACTAGATACGCAGTATTTT. The encoded protein is CASSPLDTQYF.

This chain joins TRBV6-5 and TRBJ2-7, with TRBD1 matching 7 bases. V was clipped by 7 bases and J by 3 bases; unmatched bases: 6. Germline CDR1 is MNHEY and CDR2 is SVGAGI. This CDR3 comprises 13 residues. CDR3 sequence (DNA): TGTGCCAGCAAACCGGGACAGAACTACGAGCAGTACTTC. Residues: CASKPGQNYEQYF.

This clone has just a few counts. This rearrangement joins TRBV10-2 to TRBJ1-5; D perhaps matches TRBD1 (5 bases). CDR1 is WSHSY, CDR2 SAAADI, per germline. The CDR3 sequence is 14 residues long. V shed 0 bases and J shed 5 bases, with 8 bases lying between them. CDR3: CASSESSGYQPQHF. CDR3 DNA sequence: TGCGCCAGCAGTGAGTCTTCAGGGTATCAGCCCCAGCATTTT.